These 9 T cell receptor beta chains were all obtained from the same sample, sequenced in a study of regulatory T cells in long-lasting Graves disease. Arm-PCR of CDR3 regions and iRepertoire HTBI primers were used to build TCR beta libraries. TCRdb ran MiXCR on the multiplex PCR reads and lists one entry per CDR3 protein. This table holds fewer than 550,000 distinct CDR3 sequences, roughly 15% found once. Time point here: newly diagnosed GD, antithyroid drugs for less than 3 months. RNA from PBMCs was the source of the TCR library. The same data also contributed to another study, on T cells in Graves' hyperthyroidism and ophthalmopathy.

The specimen was peripheral blood mononuclear cells (PBMCs), collected at new diagnosis, from a patient treated with antithyroid drugs. These receptors came from a woman younger than 35 with Graves disease.

This clonotype has at least ten counts. The rearrangement links TRBV12-3 or TRBV12-4 to TRBJ2-1; D unclear. The ends were cut back, 3 bases at V and 6 bases at J, with 9 bases in the middle. CDR3 length: 13 amino acids. CDR3 sequence reads: CASSLRQANEQFF. The CDR3, as DNA: TGTGCCAGCAGTTTGCGGCAGGCCAATGAGCAGTTCTTC.

This clonotype came up a few times. The V call is TRBV29-1, the J call TRBJ2-3; TRBD1 matches 7 bases. This CDR3 contains 13 residues. The J segment lost 1 base and the V segment lost 6 bases, leaving 4 bases of the junction unmatched. CDR1 and CDR2 from the germline V gene are SQVTM and ANQGSEA. The DNA for the CDR3 is TGCAGCGTATGGACAGGCCGCACAGATACGCAGTATTTT. Its protein is CSVWTGRTDTQYF.

Many counts were recorded for this clonotype. The chain employs TRBV5-1 and TRBJ2-1; D unresolved. From germline, CDR1 is SGHRS and CDR2 YFSETQ. The V end was cut by 5 bases, the J end by 0 bases, with 9 bases between. The CDR3 loop spans 14 amino acids. The CDR3 sequence: CASRDGSSYNEQFF. The CDR3 DNA reads as TGCGCCAGCAGGGACGGATCCTCCTACAATGAGCAGTTCTTC.

This clonotype was recorded at least ten times. The V gene is TRBV5-1, the J gene TRBJ1-1; D perhaps matches TRBD1 (5 bases). Germline lookup yields CDR1 SGHRS and CDR2 YFSETQ. The CDR3 has 14 residues. Between the trimmed V and J ends, which lost 6 bases and 3 bases, there was a span of 15 bases. CDR3 DNA: TGCGCCAGCAAGCTCGACGAGGGGTACACTGAAGCTTTCTTT. Protein sequence: CASKLDEGYTEAFF.

In the case of this clonotype: With a much larger clone just one base away, this may be a read error. CDR3 sequence: CASGGLQGNIQYF. CDR3 nucleotides: TGCGCCAGCGGTGGACTCCAGGGGAACATTCAGTACTTC. This chain connects TRBV10-2 to TRBJ2-4; the D gene is possibly TRBD1 (6 bases). Germline CDR1 and CDR2: WSHSY and SAAADI. This CDR3 is 13 amino acids long. Deletions cut 8 bases from V and 7 bases from J, with 15 bases between.

The rearrangement joins TRBV4-2 to TRBJ2-3; 12 bases map to TRBD2. From germline, CDR1 is LGHNA and CDR2 YNFKEQ. Losses at the gene ends were 1 base for V and 0 bases for J; bases not matched to a gene: 11. This CDR3 contains 20 residues. This CDR3 is CASSQGNRLAGVRSTDTQYF. In DNA, the CDR3 is TGTGCCAGCAGCCAAGGTAATCGACTAGCGGGAGTGAGGAGCACAGATACGCAGTATTTT.

The chain combines TRBV28 with TRBJ1-6, with 7 bases identical to TRBD1. This CDR3 is 14 amino acids long. With V trimmed by 5 bases and J by 5 bases, 3 bases remained unmatched. Germline V gene data show CDR1 as MDHEN and CDR2 as SYDVKM. CDR3 DNA sequence: TGTGCCAGCAGTCCGGGACAGCATAATTCACCCCTCCACTTT. The encoded protein is CASSPGQHNSPLHF.

The chain is built from TRBV20-1 and TRBJ2-2; TRBD2 matches at 11 bases. V shed 7 bases, J shed 8 bases, and the junction held 6 bases outside the gene matches. The CDR3 has 13 residues. Germline V lookup: CDR1 DFQATT, CDR2 SNEGSKA (reference sequence). The CDR3 DNA follows: TGCAGTGTTACTAGCGGGGGTCTGGGGGAGCTGTTTTTT. It codes for CSVTSGGLGELFF.

Comment on this clonotype: Compared with germline, one end of the junction differs, possibly owing to a read error. The rearrangement uses TRBV15 and TRBJ2-3, with D hard to call. Germline lookup yields CDR1 LNHNV and CDR2 YYDKDF (reference sequence). This CDR3 is built from 15 residues. This CDR3 is CATSREPISTDTQYF. CDR3 sequence (DNA): TGTGCCACCAGCAGAGAACCGATTAGCACAGATACACAGTATTTT.